A single sample is the source of the 10 T cell receptor beta chains below, sequenced in a study of T cells in Graves' hyperthyroidism and ophthalmopathy. Template material for amplifying TCR beta CDR3 regions consisted of RNA transcripts. Primed by the HTBI set, a first-round RT-PCR was run on the TCR CDR3. TCRdb analysed the multiplex PCR reads with MiXCR anew, one entry per CDR3 protein. The profile shows about 560,000 distinct CDR3 sequences, approximately 15% of them singletons. The sequenced material came from blood. These receptors all come from a woman between 18 and 30 years old with Graves' hyperthyroidism.

This clonotype has at least ten counts. The chain has TRBV10-3 and TRBJ2-2, with D unclear. Germline lookup yields CDR1 ENHRY and CDR2 SYGVKD. The V and J ends lost 7 bases and 0 bases respectively, with 6 bases between them. The CDR3 loop spans 13 amino acids. As DNA, the CDR3 is TGTGCCATCACGGTCACGAACACCGGGGAGCTGTTTTTT. Amino acids: CAITVTNTGELFF.

This clonotype came up many times. J is TRBJ1-2 and V is TRBV5-6; the D gene is possibly TRBD1 (6 bases). This CDR3 contains 15 residues. The ends were cut back, 0 bases at V and 2 bases at J, with 11 bases in the middle. Germline lookup yields CDR1 SGHDT and CDR2 YYEEEE. This CDR3 reads CASSLGGHLNYGYTF. CDR3 bases: TGTGCCAGCAGCTTGGGGGGACACCTCAACTATGGCTACACCTTC.

The rearrangement uses TRBV20-1 and TRBJ2-1, with no clear D. The CDR3 is 14 residues long. V lost 1 base, J lost 0 bases, and 7 bases lay in between. Germline V lookup: CDR1 DFQATT, CDR2 SNEGSKA (reference sequence). CDR3 in DNA: TGCAGTGCTAGAGGTAGCCTCTCCTACAATGAGCAGTTCTTC. Its translation is CSARGSLSYNEQFF.

This clonotype was detected many times. The chain uses TRBV27 and TRBJ1-1, with 10 nucleotides matching TRBD1. The CDR3 totals 13 residues. Trimming cost V 9 bases and J 2 bases; bases outside gene matches: 3. Germline V lookup: CDR1 MNHEY, CDR2 SMNVEV (reference sequence). The CDR3 is CASRTGGNTEAFF. Written as DNA, the CDR3 is TGTGCCAGTCGGACAGGGGGTAACACTGAAGCTTTCTTT.

The chain carries TRBV24-1 and TRBJ2-2; D uncertain. The V gene's germline CDR1 is KGHDR and CDR2 SFDVKD. There are 15 residues in the CDR3. V dropped 0 bases and J dropped 5 bases, with 9 bases sitting between them. The CDR3 loop reads CATSDLKLDTGELFF. Here the CDR3 DNA reads TGTGCCACCAGTGATTTGAAGCTCGATACCGGGGAGCTGTTTTTT.

At least ten counts were recorded for this clonotype. The rearrangement links TRBV4-3 to TRBJ1-4; 8 bases map to TRBD1. From germline, CDR1 is LGHNA and CDR2 YSLEER. CDR3 length equals 16 residues. The ends lost 1 base at V and 0 bases at J; junction bases unmatched: 1. CDR3 amino acids: CASSQVQGATNEKLFF. The CDR3 nucleotides read TGCGCCAGCAGCCAAGTACAGGGGGCAACTAATGAAAAACTGTTTTTT.

The chain employs TRBV7-2 and TRBJ2-7; D perhaps matches TRBD2 (7 bases). Looked up from germline, CDR1 is SGHTA and CDR2 is FQGNSA. V was trimmed by 1 base and J by 2 bases, leaving 12 bases between them. CDR3 length: 15 residues. The CDR3 sequence is CASSLGRGRTYEQYF. DNA for the CDR3: TGTGCCAGCAGCTTAGGGCGGGGGCGAACCTACGAGCAGTACTTC.

A few counts support this clonotype. V gene TRBV4-3 combines with J gene TRBJ2-4, with D possibly being TRBD1 (6 bases). The CDR3 has 15 residues. The V gene's germline CDR1 is LGHNA and CDR2 YSLEER. Trimming left V 1 base short and J 6 bases short, with 13 bases between. CDR3 protein: CASSQGWGPGNIQYF. The CDR3 DNA is TGCGCCAGCAGCCAAGGATGGGGGCCGGGAAACATTCAGTACTTC.

This clonotype was seen ten or more times. This sequence joins TRBV6-2 or TRBV6-3 and TRBJ2-1, with TRBD2 identical over 11 bases. The CDR3 extends over 16 amino acids. Looked up from germline, CDR1 is MNHEY and CDR2 is SVGEGT. Trimming removed 2 bases from V and 7 bases from J; junction bases left unmatched: 7. The DNA for the CDR3 is TGTGCCAGCAGTTACCCGGCTATAGCGGGGGGGAATGAGCAGTTCTTC. Translating it yields CASSYPAIAGGNEQFF.

In this sample, this clonotype turned up many times. CDR3 DNA: TGTGCCAGCATCCCCCCTGCAGGGCGGCGCACTGAAGCTTTCTTT. This translates into CASIPPAGRRTEAFF. The chain employs TRBV6-2 or TRBV6-3 and TRBJ1-1; D perhaps matches TRBD1 (5 bases). The germline V and J ends were trimmed by 7 bases and 4 bases, with 19 bases remaining between them. Germline V gives CDR1 MNHEY, CDR2 SVGEGT. This CDR3 has 15 amino acids.